This T cell receptor (beta chain) was profiled in a study of PD-L1 blockade in urothelial cancer. Across the study: Patients had been given 0 to 3 earlier chemotherapy regimens.

Specified time point: pretreatment peripheral blood. Each patient presented with locally advanced or metastatic urothelial carcinoma. Per-patient samples, pretreatment and on-treatment, numbered 1 to 8. With V trimmed by 4 bases and J by 1 base, 1 base remained unmatched. CDR1 and CDR2 from the germline V gene are SNHLY and FYNNEI. This CDR3 spans 13 amino acids. Study-level points and caveats: Enhanced expansion of tumor-associated blood clones at 3 weeks characterized durable-benefit patients.

About this clone itself: Its cognate antigen is unknown.

Measured with immunoSEQ multiplex PCR; TCRdb has only the in-frame clones, and not every one. The sample has roughly 77,000 clones; 80% to 85% are singletons. The starting material was PBMCs, obtained around atezolizumab (anti-PD-L1) treatment. V gene TRBV2 combines with J gene TRBJ2-7, with 7 bases fitting TRBD1. The receptor comes from a woman between 70 and 85 years old with urothelial cancer. The CDR3 loop reads CASSADRSYEQYF. The DNA for the CDR3 is TGTGCCAGCAGTGCGGACAGGTCCTACGAGCAGTACTTC.